This T cell receptor beta chain was recorded in a study of graft-versus-host responses after intestinal transplantation. Study findings and constraints: Early post-transplant falls in HvG clones accompanied the peak levels of circulating GvH clones. GvH clones occurred in recipient marrow; some first appeared in ileum or blood. Across patients carrying graft-donor T cell macrochimerism, allografts held high graft-versus-host to host-versus-graft clonal ratios.

The V end was cut by 0 bases, the J end by 14 bases, with 12 bases between. CDR3 length: 12 residues. Germline lookup yields CDR1 LGHNA and CDR2 YSLEER. A word on this clone: What it recognizes is unknown.

The protocol was immunoSEQ multiplex PCR, while the TCRdb copy is restricted to in-frame clones and leaves out a portion. The sample includes more than 65,000 clones, around 92% of them seen just once. The source was unstimulated CD8+ T cells sorted from spleen or lymph node cells, collected before transplant. The sequence was collected from a human donor who was the organ donor for an intestinal transplant. The chain couples TRBV4-3 to TRBJ2-3, with a possible D match to TRBD2 (7 bases). The CDR3 protein is CASSQDRRGRYF. CDR3 coding DNA: TGCGCCAGCAGCCAAGATCGGCGGGGGCGGTATTTT.